Listed here are 7 T cell receptor beta chains from one sample, sequenced in a study of blood T cell repertoires in COVID-19. Measured with immunoSEQ multiplex PCR; TCRdb has only the in-frame clones, and not every one. The profile covers 100,000 to 150,000 clones, with approximately 87% appearing a single time and 2% to 2.5% taken by the ten largest. Input material: peripheral blood. Receptor source: a woman between 45 and 65 years old with acute or convalescent COVID-19.

The chain links TRBV5-1 to TRBJ2-7, with 8 bases matching TRBD1. CDR3 size: 12 residues. The germline gives CDR1 SGHRS, CDR2 YFSETQ. The trim removed 5 bases at V and 4 bases at J, leaving 2 bases unmatched. Here the CDR3 reads CASSRQGYEQYF. CDR3 nucleotide sequence: TGCGCCAGCAGTCGACAGGGGTACGAGCAGTACTTC.

This sequence joins TRBV5-6 and TRBJ1-5; no reliable D call. CDR1 is SGHDT and CDR2 is YYEEEE in the germline V gene. The CDR3 extends over 14 amino acids. Deletions cut 0 bases from V and 5 bases from J, with 9 bases between. The CDR3 spells CASSLGQVHQPQHF. For the CDR3, the DNA is TGTGCCAGCAGCTTGGGTCAGGTACATCAGCCCCAGCATTTT.

The chain has TRBV5-8 and TRBJ2-2, with D tentatively TRBD2 (5 bases). The CDR3 length is 14 residues. Germline CDR1 is SGHTS and CDR2 is YDEGEE. Trimming took off 0 bases at V and 5 bases at J, with 8 bases between the two ends. CDR3 residues: CASSLGLRTGELFF. The CDR3 coding sequence is TGTGCCAGCAGCTTGGGACTACGTACCGGGGAGCTGTTTTTT.

The J gene is TRBJ2-1, the V gene TRBV7-2; 10 bases align to TRBD2. Germline loops: CDR1 SGHTA, CDR2 FQGNSA. V shed 0 bases and J 7 bases; nucleotides not matched to a gene: 9. The CDR3 covers 17 residues. The DNA of the CDR3 is TGTGCCAGCAGCTTAGCGCTGGCTAGCGGGAGTGTGAATGAGCAGTTCTTC. Residues: CASSLALASGSVNEQFF.

This chain links TRBV10-3 with TRBJ1-2; D uncertain. There are 12 residues in the CDR3. The V gene's germline CDR1 is ENHRY and CDR2 SYGVKD. The V and J ends lost 8 bases and 3 bases respectively, with 10 bases between them. The CDR3 bases are TGTGCCATCGAAGGTGGAGACTATGGCTACACCTTC. Translating gives CAIEGGDYGYTF.

This clone was seen only once. V gene TRBV7-2 combines with J gene TRBJ2-7; D is uncertain. Trimming cost V 4 bases and J 9 bases, with 16 bases left between them. The V gene's germline CDR1 is SGHTA and CDR2 FQGNSA. This CDR3 region has 13 residues. The CDR3 DNA follows: TGTGCCAGCAGCTCGCGTCTCGAACGAGGGCAGTACTTC. Translation gives CASSSRLERGQYF. Full variable domain (remainder filled in from reference TRBV7-2 and TRBJ2-7): GAGVSQSPSNKVTEKGKDVELRCDPISGHTALYWYRQSLGQGLEFLIYFQGNSAPDKSGLPSDRFSAERTGGSVSTLTIQRTQQEDSAVYLCASSSRLERGQYFGPGTRLTVT.

The sample holds a few counts of this clone. CDR3 residues: CASMGRTIYF. In nucleotides, the CDR3 is TGTGCCAGTATGGGGAGGACCATATATTTT. This chain connects TRBV19 to TRBJ1-3, with D unresolved. The CDR3 is 10 residues long. V dropped 7 bases and J dropped 10 bases, with 8 bases sitting between them. The germline V gene has CDR1 LNHDA and CDR2 SQIVND (reference sequence). Based on the CDR3 plus reference TRBV19 and TRBJ1-3, the full variable domain is DGGITQSPKYLFRKEGQNVTLSCEQNLNHDAMYWYRQDPGQGLRLIYYSQIVNDFQKGDIAEGYSVSREKKESFPLTVTSAQKNPTAFYLCASMGRTIYFGEGSWLTVV.